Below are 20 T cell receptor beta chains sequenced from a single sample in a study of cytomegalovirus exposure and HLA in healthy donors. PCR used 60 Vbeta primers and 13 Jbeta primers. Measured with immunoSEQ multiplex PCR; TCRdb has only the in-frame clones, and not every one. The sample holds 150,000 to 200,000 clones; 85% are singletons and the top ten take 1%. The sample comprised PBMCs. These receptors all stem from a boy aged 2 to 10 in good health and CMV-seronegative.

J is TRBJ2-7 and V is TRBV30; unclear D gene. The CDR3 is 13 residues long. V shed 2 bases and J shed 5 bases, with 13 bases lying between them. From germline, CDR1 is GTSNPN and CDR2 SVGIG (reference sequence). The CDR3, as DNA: TGTGCCTGGAGTTCAGGCATCCGTGACGAGCAGTACTTC. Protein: CAWSSGIRDEQYF.

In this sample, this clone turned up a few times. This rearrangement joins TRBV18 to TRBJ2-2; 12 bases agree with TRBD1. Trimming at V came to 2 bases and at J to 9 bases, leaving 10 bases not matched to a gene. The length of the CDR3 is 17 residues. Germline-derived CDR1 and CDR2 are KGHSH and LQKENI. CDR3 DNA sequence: TGTGCCAGCTCACCATTCCCGGGACAGGGGGCTCGTTGGGAGCTGTTTTTT. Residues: CASSPFPGQGARWELFF.

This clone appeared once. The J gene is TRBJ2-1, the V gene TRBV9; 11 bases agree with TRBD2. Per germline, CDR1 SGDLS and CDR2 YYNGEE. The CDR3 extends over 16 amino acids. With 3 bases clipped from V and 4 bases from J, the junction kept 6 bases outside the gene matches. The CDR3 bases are TGTGCCAGCAGCGCAGGATCTAGCGGGAGGTACAATGAGCAGTTCTTC. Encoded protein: CASSAGSSGRYNEQFF.

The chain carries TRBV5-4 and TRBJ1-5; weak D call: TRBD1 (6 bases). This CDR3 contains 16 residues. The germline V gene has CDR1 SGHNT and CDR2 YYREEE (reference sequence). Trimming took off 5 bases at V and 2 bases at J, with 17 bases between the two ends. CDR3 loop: CASSYQGGGGNQPQHF. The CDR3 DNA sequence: TGTGCCAGCAGTTATCAGGGAGGGGGTGGCAATCAGCCCCAGCATTTT.

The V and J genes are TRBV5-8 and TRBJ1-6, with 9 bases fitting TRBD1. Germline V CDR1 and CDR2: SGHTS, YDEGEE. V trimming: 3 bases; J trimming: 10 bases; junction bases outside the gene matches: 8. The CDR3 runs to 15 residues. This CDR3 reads CASSWGQGKVSPLHF. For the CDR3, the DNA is TGTGCCAGCAGCTGGGGACAGGGAAAGGTGTCACCCCTCCACTTT. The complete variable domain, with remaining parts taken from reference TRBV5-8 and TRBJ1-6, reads EAGVTQSPTHLIKTRGQQATLRCSPISGHTSVYWYQQALGLGLQFLLWYDEGEERNRGNFPPRFSGRQFPNYSSELNVNALELEDSALYLCASSWGQGKVSPLHFGNGTRLTVT.

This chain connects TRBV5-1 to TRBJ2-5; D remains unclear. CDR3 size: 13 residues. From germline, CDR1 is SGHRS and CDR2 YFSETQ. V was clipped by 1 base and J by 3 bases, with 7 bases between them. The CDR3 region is CASSLLQEETQYF. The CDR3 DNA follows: TGCGCCAGCAGCTTGTTGCAGGAAGAGACCCAGTACTTC.

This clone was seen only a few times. CDR3 nucleotides: TGTGCCAGCAGCTCAGGTGGGGAGCAGTACTTC. Translating gives CASSSGGEQYF. The genes are TRBV5-6 and TRBJ2-7; no clear D gene. The CDR3 totals 11 residues. Germline V gene lookup returns CDR1 SGHDT and CDR2 YYEEEE. V gave up 3 bases and J gave up 7 bases, with 8 bases separating them.

The CDR3 here is CASSLDGTDEKLFF. CDR3 sequence (DNA): TGTGCCAGCAGCTTAGATGGGACAGACGAAAAACTGTTTTTT. This rearrangement joins TRBV7-6 to TRBJ1-4; TRBD1 matches 7 bases. V was pared by 1 base and J by 8 bases, with 4 bases of the junction left unmatched. Germline CDR1 SGHVS, CDR2 FNYEAQ. The CDR3 runs 14 residues.

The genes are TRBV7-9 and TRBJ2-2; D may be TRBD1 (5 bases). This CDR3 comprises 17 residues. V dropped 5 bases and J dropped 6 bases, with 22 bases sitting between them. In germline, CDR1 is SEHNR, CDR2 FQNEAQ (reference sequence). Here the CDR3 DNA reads TGTGCCAGCAGCCCGAACCCCAGGGCCGGAGTCCCCGGGGAGCTGTTTTTT. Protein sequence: CASSPNPRAGVPGELFF.

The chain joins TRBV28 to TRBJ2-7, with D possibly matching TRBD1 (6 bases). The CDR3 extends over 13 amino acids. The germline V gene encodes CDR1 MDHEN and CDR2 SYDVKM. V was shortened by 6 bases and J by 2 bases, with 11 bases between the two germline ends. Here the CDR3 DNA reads TGTGCCAGCAGATTACAGGGCCCCTACGAGCAGTACTTC. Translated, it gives CASRLQGPYEQYF. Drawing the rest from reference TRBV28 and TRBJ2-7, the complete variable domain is DVKVTQSSRYLVKRTGEKVFLECVQDMDHENMFWYRQDPGLGLRLIYFSYDVKMKEKGDIPEGYSVSREKKERFSLILESASTNQTSMYLCASRLQGPYEQYFGPGTRLTVT.

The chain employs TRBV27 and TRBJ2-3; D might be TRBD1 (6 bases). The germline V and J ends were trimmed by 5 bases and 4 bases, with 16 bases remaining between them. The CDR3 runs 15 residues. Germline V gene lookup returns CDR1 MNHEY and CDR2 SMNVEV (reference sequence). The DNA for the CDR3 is TGTGCCAGCAGTATCCAACAGGGTAGGTCAGATACGCAGTATTTT. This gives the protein CASSIQQGRSDTQYF.

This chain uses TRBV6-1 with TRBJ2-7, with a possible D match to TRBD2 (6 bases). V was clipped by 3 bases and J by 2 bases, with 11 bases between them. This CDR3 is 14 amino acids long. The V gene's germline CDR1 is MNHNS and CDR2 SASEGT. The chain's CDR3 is CASSELGGPYEQYV. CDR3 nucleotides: TGTGCCAGCAGTGAGTTGGGAGGTCCCTACGAGCAGTACGTC.

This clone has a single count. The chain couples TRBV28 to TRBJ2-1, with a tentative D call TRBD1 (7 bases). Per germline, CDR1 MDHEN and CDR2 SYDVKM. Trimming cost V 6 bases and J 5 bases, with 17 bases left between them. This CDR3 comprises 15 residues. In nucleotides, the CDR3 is TGTGCCAGCAGCCCGGGGGACAGAAGAAACAATGAGCAGTTCTTC. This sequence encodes CASSPGDRRNNEQFF.

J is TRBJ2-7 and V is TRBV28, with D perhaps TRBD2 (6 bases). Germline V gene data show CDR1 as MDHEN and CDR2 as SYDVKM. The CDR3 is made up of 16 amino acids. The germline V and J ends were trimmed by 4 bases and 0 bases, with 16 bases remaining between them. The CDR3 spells CASSSPRAGSSYEQYV. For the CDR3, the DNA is TGTGCCAGCAGTTCTCCGCGGGCGGGAAGCTCCTACGAGCAGTACGTC.

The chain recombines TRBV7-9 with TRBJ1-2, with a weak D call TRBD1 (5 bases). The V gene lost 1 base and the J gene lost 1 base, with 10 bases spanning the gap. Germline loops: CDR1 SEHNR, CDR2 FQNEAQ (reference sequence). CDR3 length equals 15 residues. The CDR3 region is CASSLVKGVNYGYTF. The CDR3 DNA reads TGTGCCAGCAGCTTAGTAAAAGGGGTTAACTATGGCTACACCTTC.

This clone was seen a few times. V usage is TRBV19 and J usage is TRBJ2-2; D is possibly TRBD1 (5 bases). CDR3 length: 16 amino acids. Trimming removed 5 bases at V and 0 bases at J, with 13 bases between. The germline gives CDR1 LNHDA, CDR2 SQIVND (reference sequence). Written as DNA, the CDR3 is TGTGCCAGTAGTCCACGAGCAGGGTCGAACACCGGGGAGCTGTTTTTT. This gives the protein CASSPRAGSNTGELFF.

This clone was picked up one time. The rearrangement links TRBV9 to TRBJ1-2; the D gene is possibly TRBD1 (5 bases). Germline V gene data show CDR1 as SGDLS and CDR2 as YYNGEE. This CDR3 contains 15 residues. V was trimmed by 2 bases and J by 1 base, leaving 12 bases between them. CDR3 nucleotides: TGTGCCAGCAGCGTCTTTGGGGCCAATAACTATGGCTACACCTTC. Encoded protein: CASSVFGANNYGYTF.

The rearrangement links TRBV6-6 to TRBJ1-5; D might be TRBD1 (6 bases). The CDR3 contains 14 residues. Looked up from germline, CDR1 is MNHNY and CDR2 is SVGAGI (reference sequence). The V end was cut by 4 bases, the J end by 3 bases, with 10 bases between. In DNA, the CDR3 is TGTGCCAGCAGTTCCACAGGGTTCAATCAGCCCCAGCATTTT. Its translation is CASSSTGFNQPQHF.

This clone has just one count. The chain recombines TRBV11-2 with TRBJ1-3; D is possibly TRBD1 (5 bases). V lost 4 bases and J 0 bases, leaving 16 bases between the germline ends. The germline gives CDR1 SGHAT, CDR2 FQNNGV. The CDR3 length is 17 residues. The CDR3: CASSSARVASSGNTIYF. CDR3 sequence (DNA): TGTGCCAGCAGCTCGGCCAGGGTAGCCTCCTCTGGAAACACCATATATTTT.

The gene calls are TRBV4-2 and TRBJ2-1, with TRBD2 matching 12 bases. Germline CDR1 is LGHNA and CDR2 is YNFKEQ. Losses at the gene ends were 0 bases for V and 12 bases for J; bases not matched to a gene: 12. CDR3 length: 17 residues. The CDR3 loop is CASSQEFAQTSGGRQFF. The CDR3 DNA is TGTGCCAGCAGCCAAGAGTTTGCCCAGACTAGCGGGGGTCGGCAGTTCTTC.